This TCR beta chain was obtained from a study of blood T cell repertoires in COVID-19. Study information: The samples span acute and convalescent COVID-19 from the United States, Italy and Spain. The cDNA or gDNA used as material had been derived from T cells, B-cell-depleted T cells, or PBMCs.

Trimming removed 1 base from V and 1 base from J; junction bases left unmatched: 9. The CDR3 spans 18 residues. The germline V gene has CDR1 MGHRA and CDR2 YSYEKL. In the authors' methods: Amplifying reference gene primers gave estimates of nucleated cell counts. Produced via immunoSEQ multiplex PCR; TCRdb's table is partial and in-frame only. From that table come the V and J calls and clone size; the DNA was used to work out D and trimming. The sample includes about 66,000 clones, around nine tenths seen only once; the top ten take under 4%. The sequencing input was peripheral blood. The origin of this receptor is a man aged 65-85 years with acute or convalescent COVID-19. The chain recombines TRBV4-1 with TRBJ1-3, with 8 bases identical to TRBD1. The CDR3 loop reads CASSQVRPGGISGNTIYF. The CDR3 DNA follows: TGCGCCAGCAGCCAAGTGCGCCCAGGGGGCATTTCTGGAAACACCATATATTTT.